This TCR beta chain emerged from a study of blood T cell repertoires in COVID-19 (dated by TCRdb to 2020 to 2021). Regarding the study in general: Samples covering the acute and convalescent phases of COVID-19 were provided by collaborators in the United States, Italy and Spain. Where available, HLA class I and class II types were taken from metadata supplied by the sample provider and were not determined by assay-based typing. The samples were drawn from two sources: the first 160 participants of the ongoing ImmuneRACE study, and 1,200 or so subjects contributed by 6 global collaborators. The repertoires were made available in a free public database intended to serve as a resource for research on the immune response to SARS-CoV-2. The prospective study material was composed of cDNA or gDNA derived from T cells, B-cell-depleted T cells, or PBMCs. Sample metadata almost always included a de-identified subject ID, COVID-19 status, age in years and sex. Deeply sampled blood TCRbeta repertoires from subjects exposed to, actively infected with, or recovered from COVID-19 were included in the dataset.

TCRbeta CDR3 regions were amplified from genomic DNA using the immunoSEQ Assay, a bias-controlled multiplex PCR. Per the original workflow: The number of nucleated cells in each sample was estimated from the amplification of reference gene primers within the assay. To quantify the absolute abundance of each unique TCRbeta CDR3 rearrangement, sequence reads were collapsed and filtered. Productive Simpson clonality was computed per sample as the square root of Simpson's diversity index over productive rearrangements. TCRdb mirrors the immuneACCESS table, restricted to in-frame sequences. Some clones are absent from its copies; in checked studies, under half trace to an unresolved V gene, and the reason for the others is unknown. V and J calls and clone size are copied from that table; D and trimming were computed from the DNA. For this sample there are 65,000 to 85,000 clones; 70% to 85% appear just once. The top ten constitute approximately 5.8% of the sample.

As for this clone: The target of this receptor is not known. No qualities accompany the bases; no much larger clone lies one base away.

Broader findings and caveats from the paper: The amount of clinical and demographic metadata varied by source and participant and was provided uncurated.

Whole blood was collected in K2EDTA tubes by collaborating institutions according to the institutions' own protocols. For TCRbeta analysis, collaborators shipped samples in one of three forms: frozen whole blood, isolated PBMCs, or DNA extracted from either of those sample types. Sequencing was done on a sample of peripheral blood. The clonotype was recovered from a man between 50 and 59 years old with active or convalescent COVID-19.

The CDR3 region has the sequence CASSFSAGPRGYEQYF. The nucleotide sequence reads as follows: TGTGCCAGCAGTTTTAGCGCGGGACCAAGAGGCTACGAGCAGTACTTC. The chain uses TRBV27 and TRBJ2-7; a weak D assignment points to TRBD2 (6 bases agree). In the germline V gene (reference sequence), CDR1 corresponds to MNHEY and CDR2 to SMNVEV. The junction carries 18 bases between V and J, which are trimmed by 3 bases and 3 bases respectively. The CDR3 goes from the cysteine to the phenylalanine over 16 residues. Solely the CDR3 DNA is kept, with 48 bases framed from the first base.